The source of this T cell receptor beta chain is a study of T cell responses to AZD1222 COVID-19 vaccine (TCRdb year 2021). At the level of the whole study: TCR sequencing covered some 240 trial participants: about 210 given two doses of AZD1222 and around 25 given two doses of MenACWY control vaccine. Enrollment into the trials was organized by age into subgroups of 18-55, 56-69 and 70-plus years, and those subgroups contained roughly 150, 30 and 60 TCR-sequenced participants, respectively.

Taken with the paper, the label for time point translates to: about 28 days (+/-7) after the second vaccine dose. AZD1222 recipients with second doses at about 4 weeks or about 12 weeks were pooled, because spike-specific TCR depth and breadth did not differ between schedules. Vaccinee samples came from UK trials COV001 and COV002, including a single-blind randomized controlled phase 2/3 trial of AZD1222 (ChAdOx1 nCoV-19) in healthy adults. Trial participant PBMC samples were collected at day 0 and day 28 after the second dose for TCRbeta chain sequencing. The CDR3 regions of human TCRbeta chains were subjected to immunosequencing. Under the source paper's analysis protocol: Repertoire TCRs were checked for matches against a reference library of SARS-CoV-2-specific TCRs that had been generated using the MIRA antigen-specificity platform. Breadth was defined as the fraction of unique TCRs that were SARS-CoV-2-associated, and depth was defined as the fraction of total T cells that were SARS-CoV-2-associated. Using the MIRA data, each spike-specific TCR was mapped to the spike region that the TCR reacts to and placed in a CD4 or CD8 class. Log10-transformed breadth and depth values were compared by one-way ANOVA with Sidak's multiple comparisons tests. This immuneACCESS table, as held by TCRdb, lists in-frame sequences with V and J called but not all clones. Of the missing ones, under half trace to an unresolved V gene in checked studies; the others have no known cause. V, J and clone size reflect that table, while D and trimming were determined from the DNA. For this sample the table gives about 150,000 clones, of which roughly nine tenths were detected only once. The ten largest clones take up under 4% of the sample.

The germline V and J ends show losses of 5 bases and 6 bases respectively, and no gene match explains 9 bases of the junction. The CDR3 runs 15 residues from the cysteine to the phenylalanine. Of the read, only the CDR3 DNA is kept; its 45 bases are in frame from base 1. The CDR1 and CDR2 encoded by the germline V gene are SGHNT and YENEEA. The full study reports these points: Only six AZD1222 recipients were SARS-CoV-2 seropositive at baseline, limiting conclusions about previously exposed vaccinees. Most participants were white British and females outnumbered males, and the authors suggested that clonal diversity may have been underestimated. In the small 56-69-year group, the increase in depth fell short of significance, most likely because of low power. Because no day 14 peak-response samples were available, the repertoires could be characterized only after the peak T cell response. Epitopes outside the regions mutated in the B.1.351 and B.1.1.7 variants were reportedly recognized by nearly half of the unique spike-specific TCRs. The vaccine-associated CD4 TCRs covered the entire spike protein, and the dominant responses fell in regions 160-218 and 743-854. After two AZD1222 doses, both the breadth and the depth of spike-specific TCRs were significantly higher than at day 0 and than in MenACWY recipients.

A remark on this clone: Its specific antigen is unknown. There are no base qualities to consult, and no much larger clone falls within one base.

The chain is made from TRBV11-3 and TRBJ2-5; 10 central bases correspond to TRBD1. The TCR originated in an adult who received the AZD1222 COVID-19 vaccine. The sequencing here drew on peripheral blood, taken 28 days after the second AZD1222 dose. The CDR3 protein sequence reads: CASSHRPGQGKTQYF. In nucleotides, the sequence is TGTGCCAGCAGCCATAGGCCGGGACAGGGGAAGACCCAGTACTTC.